One and the same sample provided the 2 T cell receptor beta chains below, sequenced in a study of shared clonotypes between healthy human individuals. Clones were sequenced by immunoSEQ multiplex PCR, and TCRdb holds only the in-frame ones, with some missing. Here the sample spans under 600,000 clones, 90% to 97% being singletons. Input material: naive CD4+ T cells sorted from blood. Subset denoted: CD45RA+ positively selected. These receptors all stem from a woman in her twenties or thirties in good health.

The chain recombines TRBV14 with TRBJ1-1; D call uncertain. Germline CDR1 and CDR2: SGHDN and FVKESK. This CDR3 comprises 15 residues. V was cut by 0 bases and J by 8 bases, with 16 bases left in between. The DNA for the CDR3 is TGTGCCAGCAGCCAAGATCTTGTGCCGGGTAAAGAAGCTTTCTTT. Amino acids: CASSQDLVPGKEAFF.

V is TRBV28 and J is TRBJ2-5; maybe TRBD2 (5 bases). CDR3 length equals 11 residues. The ends were cut back, 5 bases at V and 4 bases at J, with 5 bases in the middle. The V gene's germline CDR1 is MDHEN and CDR2 SYDVKM. The CDR3 spells CASSRGETQYF. The CDR3 region has the DNA TGTGCCAGCAGTCGGGGAGAGACCCAGTACTTC.